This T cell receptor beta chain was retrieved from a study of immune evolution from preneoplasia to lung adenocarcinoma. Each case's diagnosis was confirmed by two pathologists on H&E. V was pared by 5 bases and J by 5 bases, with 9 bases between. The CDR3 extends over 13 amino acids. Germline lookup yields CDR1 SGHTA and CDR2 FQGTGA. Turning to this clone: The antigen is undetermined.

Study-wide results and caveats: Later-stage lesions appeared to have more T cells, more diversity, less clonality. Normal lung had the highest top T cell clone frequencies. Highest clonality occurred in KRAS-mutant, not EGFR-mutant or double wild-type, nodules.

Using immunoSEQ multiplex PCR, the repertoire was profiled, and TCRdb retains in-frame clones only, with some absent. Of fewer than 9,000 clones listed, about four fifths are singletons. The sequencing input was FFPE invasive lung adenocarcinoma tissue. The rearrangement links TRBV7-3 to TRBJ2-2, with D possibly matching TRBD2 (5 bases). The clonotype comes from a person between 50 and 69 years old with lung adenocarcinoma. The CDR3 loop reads CASSTSGTGELFF. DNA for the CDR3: TGTGCCAGCAGCACCTCGGGGACCGGGGAGCTGTTTTTT.